These T cell receptor beta chains were read from a single sample in a study of technical replicates of blood from a few donors. Using immunoSEQ multiplex PCR, the repertoire was profiled, and TCRdb retains in-frame clones only, with some absent. The sample consists of about 57,000 clones, around 87% of them appearing once. The specimen sequenced was PBMCs. The receptor source for this set is a human donor in good health. Some clones in this sample may be carry-over from other donors' samples. Both conserved end residues are part of each CDR3. D genes are given only for firm matches. Some rows have no size entry. The others give once, few or many, or a class for an expanded clone.

once	TRBJ2-1	TRBD2	TRBV4-1	TGCGCCAGCAGTACGACTAGCGGGGGGATCTCCTACAATGAGCAGTTCTTC	CASSTTSGGISYNEQFF
.	TRBJ1-4	TRBD1	TRBV7-9	TGTGCCAGCAGCTTAGAGGGGACAGGGACGCATGAAAAACTGTTTTTT	CASSLEGTGTHEKLFF
.	TRBJ2-7	.	TRBV18	TGTGCCAGCTCACTGGACAGATCAGGCGAGCAGTACTTC	CASSLDRSGEQYF
.	TRBJ2-3	TRBD2	TRBV4-1	TGCGCCAGCAGCCAAGATCGGGGGGGAGAAGATACGCAGTATTTT	CASSQDRGGEDTQYF
.	TRBJ1-1	TRBD1	TRBV18	TGTGCCAGCTCGCCGGACAGGGGGCACGGCGCTGAAGCTTTCTTT	CASSPDRGHGAEAFF
few	TRBJ2-7	TRBD2	TRBV5-6	TGTGCCAGCAGCTTGGTGAGCGGGAGTAATCACGAGCAGTACTTC	CASSLVSGSNHEQYF
.	TRBJ2-3	TRBD2	TRBV6-4	TGTGCCAGCAGTGAAAGCGGGGAAGTCACAGATACGCAGTATTTT	CASSESGEVTDTQYF
.	TRBJ1-2	TRBD1	TRBV7-2	TGTGCCAGCAGCTTTCGGACAGGGGGCGGTAGCTATGGCTACACCTTC	CASSFRTGGGSYGYTF
many	TRBJ1-3	.	TRBV9	TGTGCCAGCAAAGCAGGGACTGGAAACACCATATATTTT	CASKAGTGNTIYF
.	TRBJ1-1	TRBD1	TRBV7-9	TGTGCCAGCAGTTACAGGGGGAACACTGAAGCTTTCTTT	CASSYRGNTEAFF
.	TRBJ1-5	.	TRBV27	TGTGCCAGCAGTTTACCAATTCATCAGGGTCACCAGCCCCAGCATTTT	CASSLPIHQGHQPQHF
.	TRBJ1-2	TRBD1	TRBV29-1	TGCAGCGTTGGAAGACAGGGCGAGGATGGCTACACCTTC	CSVGRQGEDGYTF
.	TRBJ2-6	.	TRBV7-8	TGTGCCAGCAGCATGGGACTTTCTGGGGCCAACGTCCTGACTTTC	CASSMGLSGANVLTF
.	TRBJ1-1	.	TRBV19	TGTGCCAGTAGTGAACCCTACCGTGGGCGCACTGAAGCTTTCTTT	CASSEPYRGRTEAFF
.	TRBJ2-5	.	TRBV19	TGTGCCAGTAGTCCCGAGGTTCGGTTGGCCCAGTACTTC	CASSPEVRLAQYF
.	TRBJ2-2	TRBD2	TRBV5-1	TGCGCCAGCAGCCCGGCCCCTATAGCGGGGGGGCGCACCGGGGAGCTGTTTTTT	CASSPAPIAGGRTGELFF
.	TRBJ1-2	TRBD1	TRBV5-1	TGCGCCAGCAGCTCCACAGGGGTCTATGGCTACACCTTC	CASSSTGVYGYTF
.	TRBJ1-6	.	TRBV7-2	TGTGCCAGCAGCTTAGGAGGCCTAGAATCACCCCTCCACTTT	CASSLGGLESPLHF
.	TRBJ1-5	.	TRBV6-1	TGTGCCAGCAATCCGGGGAACAATCAGCCCCAGCATTTT	CASNPGNNQPQHF
.	TRBJ1-4	.	TRBV7-8	TGTGCCAGCAGAAAGGGGCGTGCGCGGGAAGATGAAAAACTGTTTTTT	CASRKGRAREDEKLFF
once	TRBJ1-5	.	TRBV19	TGTGCCAGTAAATCTGCGGGGGGGGCTCAGCCCCAGCATTTT	CASKSAGGAQPQHF
.	TRBJ2-3	.	TRBV28	TGTGCCAGCAGTCCGCGGAATACGCAGTATTTT	CASSPRNTQYF
.	TRBJ1-6	TRBD1	TRBV5-6	TGTGCCAGCAGCTTGGTGAGCGGGACAGGGGGTAATTCACCCCTCCACTTT	CASSLVSGTGGNSPLHF
.	TRBJ2-3	TRBD2	TRBV2	TGTGCCAGCAGTGGACTAGCGGGGGGAGGAGATACGCAGTATTTT	CASSGLAGGGDTQYF
.	TRBJ2-3	TRBD2	TRBV5-1	TGCGCCAGCAGCTTGATGCAGCGGGGGGCCGCAGATACGCAGTATTTT	CASSLMQRGAADTQYF
.	TRBJ2-7	.	TRBV10-2	TGCGCCAGCACCGTCGGGGGATACCCTAACCAATTATCCTACGAGCAGTACTTC	CASTVGGYPNQLSYEQYF
.	TRBJ2-5	TRBD2	TRBV7-7	TGTGCCAGCAGTCCTGGGCTAGCGGGAAAGGGGGAGACCCAGTACTTC	CASSPGLAGKGETQYF
.	TRBJ1-1	.	TRBV7-9	TGTGCCAGCAGCTTAGACTTGTTGGTCCCTGAAGCTTTCTTT	CASSLDLLVPEAFF
.	TRBJ1-2	.	TRBV9	TGTGCCAGCAGTTCCTTAGCCGGAGGGAGTAAGGGCTATGGCTACACCTTC	CASSSLAGGSKGYGYTF
.	TRBJ2-1	.	TRBV23-1	TGCGCCAGCTCAGGCCGGGACTCAACCCTATACAATGAGCAGTTCTTC	CASSGRDSTLYNEQFF
.	TRBJ2-7	.	TRBV7-9	TGTGCCAGCAGCCTATCAACAGGGAATCTCGGCGAGCAGTACTTC	CASSLSTGNLGEQYF
.	TRBJ2-7	TRBD2	TRBV19	TGTGCCAGTAGTATATTGCCAACCCTAGCGGGGGGCTACGAGCAGTACTTC	CASSILPTLAGGYEQYF
few	TRBJ2-2	TRBD2	TRBV10-3	TGTGCCATCAGTGACCCCCTCGGGGGGGGTAACACCGGGGAGCTGTTTTTT	CAISDPLGGGNTGELFF
.	TRBJ2-1	TRBD1	TRBV7-2	TGTGCCAGCAGCCAGAGGTCCGGGACAGGGGGGAATGAGCAGTTCTTC	CASSQRSGTGGNEQFF
.	TRBJ2-3	.	TRBV4-1	TGCGCCAGCAGCCAAGCCCCCTCGCGGGGGCACACAGATACGCAGTATTTT	CASSQAPSRGHTDTQYF
few	TRBJ2-1	TRBD2	TRBV18	TGTGCCAGCTCACCGACTAGCAGCACCAATGAGCAGTTCTTC	CASSPTSSTNEQFF
.	TRBJ2-7	.	TRBV5-1	TGCGCCAGCAGCTTGATCTCCTCCTACGAGCAGTACTTC	CASSLISSYEQYF
.	TRBJ2-1	TRBD2	TRBV11-2	TGTGCCAGCAGTGCCTTATCACTAGCGGTATTAGACAATGAGCAGTTCTTC	CASSALSLAVLDNEQFF
.	TRBJ2-7	.	TRBV7-9	TGTGCCAGCAGCTTTCCGGGACTCACCAAGGGGGAGCAGTACTTC	CASSFPGLTKGEQYF
.	TRBJ2-1	TRBD2	TRBV7-9	TGTGCCAGCAGCTTAATCGGACTAGCGACCAATGAGCAGTTCTTC	CASSLIGLATNEQFF
.	TRBJ1-2	TRBD1	TRBV30	TGTGCCTGGAGATCGGGACAGGGGACCAACTATGGCTACACCTTC	CAWRSGQGTNYGYTF
.	TRBJ2-1	.	TRBV9	TGTGCCAGCAGCGCGAGAGGCACGATCTACAATGAGCAGTTCTTC	CASSARGTIYNEQFF
.	TRBJ1-4	TRBD1	TRBV5-1	TGCGCCAGCAGCCCGGGACAGGGGGCAACTAATGAAAAACTGTTTTTT	CASSPGQGATNEKLFF
.	TRBJ1-4	.	TRBV9	TGTGCCAGCAGCGCGCCGGGGGAAGGGGAAGAAAAACTGTTTTTT	CASSAPGEGEEKLFF
.	TRBJ2-7	.	TRBV9	TGTGCCAGCAGCGTATTTGCGGGACAGTCCTACGAGCAGTACTTC	CASSVFAGQSYEQYF
.	TRBJ1-1	.	TRBV10-3	TGTGCCATCAGTGAGCAAGGGACAACCGAAGCTTTCTTT	CAISEQGTTEAFF
.	TRBJ2-2	TRBD2	TRBV9	TGTGCCAGCAGCGAGACTAGCGTAACCGGGGAGCTGTTTTTT	CASSETSVTGELFF
.	TRBJ2-7	TRBD1	TRBV18	TGTGCCAGCTCCCCGGGACAGCTCAACTACGAGCAGTACTTC	CASSPGQLNYEQYF
.	TRBJ1-2	TRBD1	TRBV18	TGTGCCAGCTCACCGAGTACTCAGGGGGCAGGTGGCTACACCTTC	CASSPSTQGAGGYTF